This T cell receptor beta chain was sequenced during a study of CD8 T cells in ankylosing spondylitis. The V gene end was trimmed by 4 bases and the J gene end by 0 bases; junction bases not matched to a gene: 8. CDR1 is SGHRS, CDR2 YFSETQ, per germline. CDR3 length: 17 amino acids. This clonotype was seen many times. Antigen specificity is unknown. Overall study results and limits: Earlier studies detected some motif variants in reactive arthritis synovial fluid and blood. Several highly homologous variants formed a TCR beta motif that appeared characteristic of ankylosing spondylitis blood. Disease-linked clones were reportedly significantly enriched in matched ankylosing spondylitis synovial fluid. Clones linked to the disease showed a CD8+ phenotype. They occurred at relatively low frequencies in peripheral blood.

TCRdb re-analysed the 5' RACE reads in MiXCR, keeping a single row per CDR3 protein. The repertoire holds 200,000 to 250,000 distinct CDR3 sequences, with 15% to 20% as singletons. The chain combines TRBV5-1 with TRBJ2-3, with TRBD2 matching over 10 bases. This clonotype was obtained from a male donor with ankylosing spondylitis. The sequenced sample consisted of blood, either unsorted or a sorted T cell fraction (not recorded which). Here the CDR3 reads CASSSGLADISTDTQYF. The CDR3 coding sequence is TGCGCCAGCAGCAGCGGACTAGCGGATATTAGCACAGATACGCAGTATTTT.